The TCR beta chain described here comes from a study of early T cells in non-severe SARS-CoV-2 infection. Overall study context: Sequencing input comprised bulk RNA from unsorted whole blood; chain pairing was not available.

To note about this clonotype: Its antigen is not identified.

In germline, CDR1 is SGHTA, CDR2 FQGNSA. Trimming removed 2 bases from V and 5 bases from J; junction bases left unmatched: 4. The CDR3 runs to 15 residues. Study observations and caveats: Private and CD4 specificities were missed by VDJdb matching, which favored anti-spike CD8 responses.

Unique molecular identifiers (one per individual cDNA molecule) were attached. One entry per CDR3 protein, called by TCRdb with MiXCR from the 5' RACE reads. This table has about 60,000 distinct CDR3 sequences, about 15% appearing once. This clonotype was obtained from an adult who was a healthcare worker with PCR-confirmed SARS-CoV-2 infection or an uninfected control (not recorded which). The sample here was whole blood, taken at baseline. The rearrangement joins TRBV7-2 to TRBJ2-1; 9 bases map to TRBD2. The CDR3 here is CASSLSSGKNNEQFF. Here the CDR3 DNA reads TGTGCCAGCAGCTTATCTAGCGGGAAGAACAATGAGCAGTTCTTC.